A single sample is the source of the 9 T cell receptor beta chains below, sequenced in a study of blood T cells in healthy people across ages. PCR was performed a second time for 7 to 11 cycles using a sample-barcoded 5' primer and a J-beta primer mix. TCRdb re-derived calls from the 5' RACE reads in MiXCR, one entry per CDR3 protein. The sample consists of around 870,000 distinct CDR3 sequences, roughly 26% of them appearing once. The sequenced sample was blood. These receptors were taken from a woman aged 80 or over in good health.

The V gene is TRBV7-2, the J gene TRBJ2-1; 7 bases match TRBD2. The CDR3 sequence is 16 residues long. CDR1 SGHTA and CDR2 FQGNSA come from the germline V gene. The V segment lost 1 base and the J segment 10 bases; nucleotides outside the gene matches: 13. CDR3 DNA: TGTGCCAGCAGCTTAGAAGTTGTTTGGGGGGGGTCAGAGCAGTTCTTC. This codes for CASSLEVVWGGSEQFF.

In its sample, this clonotype was seen a few times. This rearrangement joins TRBV5-1 to TRBJ2-2; TRBD2 matches at 9 bases. J was trimmed by 5 bases and V by 1 base; bases with no gene match: 3. CDR1 is SGHRS and CDR2 is YFSETQ in the germline V gene. The length of the CDR3 is 15 residues. The CDR3 is CASSLSSGVTGELFF. The CDR3 DNA is TGCGCCAGCAGCTTGTCTAGCGGGGTTACCGGGGAGCTGTTTTTT. The full variable domain, completed using reference TRBV5-1 and TRBJ2-2, is KAGVTQTPRYLIKTRGQQVTLSCSPISGHRSVSWYQQTPGQGLQFLFEYFSETQRNKGNFPGRFSGRQFSNSRSEMNVSTLELGDSALYLCASSLSSGVTGELFFGEGSRLTVL.

This clonotype was recorded at least ten times. CDR3 sequence reads: CSATLPYYNEQFF. In nucleotides, the CDR3 is TGCAGTGCCACCCTCCCGTATTACAATGAGCAGTTCTTC. V is TRBV20-1 and J is TRBJ2-1; D unresolved. Trimming cost V 6 bases and J 4 bases, with 13 bases left between them. In germline, CDR1 is DFQATT, CDR2 SNEGSKA (reference sequence). CDR3 length equals 13 residues.

The rearrangement joins TRBV11-2 to TRBJ2-7; 7 nucleotides agree with TRBD1. CDR1 is SGHAT and CDR2 is FQNNGV in the germline V gene. Trimming removed 4 bases from V and 4 bases from J; junction bases left unmatched: 10. This CDR3 spans 15 amino acids. CDR3 nucleotide sequence: TGTGCCAGCAGCTCCGGACAGGTTCTAAGGTACGAGCAGTACTTC. Translation: CASSSGQVLRYEQYF.

This clonotype was picked up a small number of times. The chain links TRBV28 to TRBJ2-7; tentative D call: TRBD2 (6 bases). V was shortened by 6 bases and J by 3 bases, with 15 bases between the two germline ends. The CDR3 is 14 residues long. Germline values: CDR1 MDHEN, CDR2 SYDVKM. CDR3 coding DNA: TGTGCCAGCAGGTTCAGAGGGAGGAGCTACGAGCAGTACTTC. It specifies CASRFRGRSYEQYF. Together with reference TRBV28 and TRBJ2-7, the CDR3 gives the full variable domain: DVKVTQSSRYLVKRTGEKVFLECVQDMDHENMFWYRQDPGLGLRLIYFSYDVKMKEKGDIPEGYSVSREKKERFSLILESASTNQTSMYLCASRFRGRSYEQYFGPGTRLTVT.

The chain couples TRBV7-2 to TRBJ1-3; D uncertain. CDR1 and CDR2 from the germline V gene are SGHTA and FQGNSA. CDR3 length equals 14 residues. V lost 1 base to trimming and J lost 0 bases, with 4 bases between them. In nucleotides, the CDR3 is TGTGCCAGCAGCTTAGGCAACTCTGGAAACACCATATATTTT. This codes for CASSLGNSGNTIYF.

This clonotype was detected ten times or more. The chain uses TRBV7-2 and TRBJ2-1, with TRBD2 as a possible D gene (6 bases). Germline values: CDR1 SGHTA, CDR2 FQGNSA. The CDR3 spans 12 residues. The V end lost 5 bases, the J end lost 6 bases, and 8 bases lay between the germline ends. In DNA form, the CDR3 reads TGTGCCAGCAGCCGGGACTTCAATGAGCAGTTCTTC. This codes for CASSRDFNEQFF.

This clonotype was seen a handful of times. V is TRBV11-2 and J is TRBJ1-4; 10 nucleotides align to TRBD1. Germline values: CDR1 SGHAT, CDR2 FQNNGV. This CDR3 spans 16 amino acids. V gave up 7 bases and J gave up 4 bases; unmatched junction bases: 9. The CDR3 here is CASNPTGGLNNEKLFF. CDR3 sequence (DNA): TGTGCCAGCAATCCGACAGGGGGCCTCAATAATGAAAAACTGTTTTTT. The variable domain in full, with the rest retrieved from reference TRBV11-2 and TRBJ1-4, is EAGVAQSPRYKIIEKRQSVAFWCNPISGHATLYWYQQILGQGPKLLIQFQNNGVVDDSQLPKDRFSAERLKGVDSTLKIQPAKLEDSAVYLCASNPTGGLNNEKLFFGSGTQLSVL.

The CDR3 reads CAWSVLPYGYTF. The CDR3, as DNA: TGTGCCTGGAGTGTACTTCCCTATGGCTACACCTTC. V gene TRBV30 combines with J gene TRBJ1-2, with D unclear. V was cut by 0 bases and J by 4 bases, with 6 bases left in between. The CDR3 runs to 12 residues. Germline lookup yields CDR1 GTSNPN and CDR2 SVGIG (reference sequence).